This T cell receptor (beta chain) was profiled in a study of blood T cell repertoires in COVID-19. Turning to the study itself: Material from acute and convalescent COVID-19 was sourced from the United States, Italy and Spain.

A total of 14 residues make up the CDR3, ends included. Notes on this clone: Because the CDR3's place on the DNA is in doubt, the DNA is left out and the CDR3 is given as listed by TCRdb.

Clinical history reported by participants formed the basis on which cohorts were assigned. Resolution of symptoms, clearance, or two negative PCRs was present in recovered Cohort 3 donors. Per the authors' pipeline: Estimation of nucleated cell counts relied on the amplification of reference gene primers. The protocol was immunoSEQ multiplex PCR, while the TCRdb copy is restricted to in-frame clones and leaves out a portion. V and J calls and clone size are copied from that table; D and trimming were computed from the DNA. Seen here are more than 150,000 clones, roughly four fifths observed once, and the top ten hold roughly 9.6%.

This TCR came from a man aged 45-65 years who had recovered from COVID-19. The V and J genes are TRBV12-2 and TRBJ1-1; the table gives TRBD1 as D, unverified against the DNA. TRBV12-2 is designated a pseudogene. Sequenced material: PBMCs or T cells enriched from blood (not recorded which). This CDR3 is CASRFGRGNTEAFF.